This TCR beta chain comes out of a study of patients and donors after allogeneic stem cell transplantation. TCRdb ran MiXCR on the RT-PCR reads and lists one entry per CDR3 protein. The data contain 920,000 or so distinct CDR3 sequences, roughly 18% of them singletons. The CDR3 has 15 amino acids. Germline V gives CDR1 LNHNV, CDR2 YYDKDF (reference sequence). The V and J ends lost 4 bases and 7 bases respectively, with 17 bases between them. Sequenced sample: blood, either unsorted or a sorted T cell fraction (not recorded which). The rearrangement links TRBV15 to TRBJ2-1, with D maybe TRBD2 (6 bases). This receptor was obtained from a human donor who was either an allogeneic HSCT recipient or a stem cell or donor lymphocyte infusion donor (not recorded which). It is not recorded whose cells these are; they may come from a transplant donor. The CDR3: CATSTGLSFWNEQFF. In DNA form, the CDR3 reads TGTGCCACCAGCACGGGACTGTCTTTCTGGAATGAGCAGTTCTTC.